This T cell receptor (beta chain) was retrieved from a study of beta chain features in type 1 diabetes. At the level of the study: Across the samples, about 110,000,000 sorted cells were examined in total.

Trimming cost V 3 bases and J 5 bases, with 8 bases left between them. This CDR3 has 12 amino acids. The germline V gene encodes CDR1 SNHLY and CDR2 FYNNEI. It was via CD45RO/CCR7/CD25/CD127/CD95/CD27 that CD4+ naive, central memory, regulatory and stem cell-like memory cells were sorted. On this clone itself: Its antigen is unidentified.

The entirety of the isolated RNA underwent reverse transcription, so expressed TCRB transcripts were sequenced. Only in-frame clones appear in the TCRdb table, and some are missing; sequencing was by immunoSEQ multiplex PCR. The sample yields hundreds of thousands of clones, about an eighth seen once. Findings of the study overall: There was no resolution here of whether HLA type influences TCRB rearrangement. All four CD4+ subsets of Type 1 diabetes patients contained TCRB CDR3s that were moderately but significantly shorter. Among patients, naive, central memory and Treg TCRB repertoires appeared more similar than among healthy donors.

The source material was naive CD4+ T cells from blood. The rearrangement joins TRBV2 to TRBJ2-7; maybe TRBD1 (5 bases). The clonotype was recovered from a man in his late teens or twenties with type 1 diabetes. The CDR3 loop is CASSEVQDEQYF. The CDR3 DNA follows: TGTGCCAGCAGTGAGGTACAGGACGAGCAGTACTTC.